The 30 T cell receptor beta chains reported below all come from one sample, sequenced in a study of cytomegalovirus exposure and HLA in healthy donors. The PCR made use of 60 Vbeta and 13 Jbeta primers. Clones were sequenced by immunoSEQ multiplex PCR, and TCRdb holds only the in-frame ones, with some missing. The sample records 150,000 to 200,000 clones, roughly 84% being singletons. Sequencing was carried out using PBMCs. The receptors come from a boy between 2 and 10 years old in good health and CMV-seronegative.

CDR3 nucleotide sequence: TGTGCCAGCAGCCCGGGACAGGGGGCTCATAATGAAAAACTGTTTTTT. Translating gives CASSPGQGAHNEKLFF. The genes are TRBV7-9 and TRBJ1-4; 12 nucleotides agree with TRBD1. The length of the CDR3 is 16 residues. Germline CDR1 is SEHNR and CDR2 is FQNEAQ (reference sequence). V was clipped by 5 bases and J by 4 bases; unmatched bases: 5.

V gene TRBV7-2 combines with J gene TRBJ1-2; the D gene is possibly TRBD1 (5 bases). Trimming took 6 bases from V and 1 from J, leaving 15 bases between them. There are 15 residues in the CDR3. The germline V gene has CDR1 SGHTA and CDR2 FQGNSA. The CDR3: CASSGGGRRNYGYTF. The CDR3 nucleotides read TGTGCCAGCAGTGGGGGGGGACGTCGTAACTATGGCTACACCTTC.

The chain is built from TRBV19 and TRBJ2-5, with D unresolved. Germline V gives CDR1 LNHDA, CDR2 SQIVND (reference sequence). This CDR3 comprises 13 residues. V was clipped by 3 bases and J by 2 bases, with 7 bases between them. Here the CDR3 reads CASSINFQETQYF. The CDR3 DNA sequence: TGTGCCAGTAGTATCAACTTTCAAGAGACCCAGTACTTC.

There are a few counts of this clone. This chain uses TRBV5-4 with TRBJ2-1, with D possibly matching TRBD1 (6 bases). This CDR3 has 14 amino acids. The V end lost 7 bases, the J end lost 3 bases, and 14 bases lay between the germline ends. Germline V lookup: CDR1 SGHNT, CDR2 YYREEE (reference sequence). In DNA form, the CDR3 reads TGTGCCAGCCACAGGGCCGGAGACTACAATGAGCAGTTCTTC. Its protein is CASHRAGDYNEQFF.

The rearrangement links TRBV27 to TRBJ2-5; the match to TRBD2 covers 14 bases. Germline CDR1 reads MNHEY; CDR2 reads SMNVEV (reference sequence). Trimming at V came to 4 bases and at J to 4 bases, leaving 2 bases not matched to a gene. This CDR3 contains 15 residues. The CDR3 loop is CASSSGLAGGETQYF. The DNA for the CDR3 is TGTGCCAGCAGTTCAGGACTAGCGGGGGGAGAGACCCAGTACTTC.

The rearrangement uses TRBV29-1 and TRBJ1-2; no definite D call. This CDR3 comprises 15 residues. Germline V CDR1 and CDR2: SQVTM, ANQGSEA. Trimming stripped 0 bases from V and 4 bases from J, with 15 bases between. CDR3 loop: CSVEDLGPLPYGYTF. DNA of the CDR3: TGCAGCGTTGAAGATCTTGGTCCACTCCCCTATGGCTACACCTTC.

The V call is TRBV11-3, the J call TRBJ1-1, with a tentative D call TRBD1 (6 bases). The CDR3 loop spans 15 amino acids. Per the germline V gene, CDR1 is SGHNT and CDR2 is YENEEA. Trimming cost V 5 bases and J 1 base, with 14 bases left between them. CDR3 in DNA: TGTGCCAGCAGCGCTACAGGGTGGGAGAACACTGAAGCTTTCTTT. Translated: CASSATGWENTEAFF.

The rearrangement joins TRBV4-1 to TRBJ2-1; D unclear. V shed 7 bases and J shed 0 bases, with 13 bases lying between them. This CDR3 has 15 residues. Per the germline V gene, CDR1 is MGHRA and CDR2 is YSYEKL. The CDR3 loop is CASKIRADSYNEQFF. The CDR3 nucleotides are TGCGCCAGCAAGATACGAGCCGACTCCTACAATGAGCAGTTCTTC.

As regards this clone: The junction does not match germline at one end; this may be a read error. The V and J genes are TRBV7-9 and TRBJ1-6, with unresolved D. This CDR3 region has 16 residues. Germline V gives CDR1 SEHNR, CDR2 FQNEAQ (reference sequence). The CDR3: CSSSPVSAPYNSPLHF. The CDR3, as DNA: TGTTCCAGCAGCCCAGTCAGCGCCCCCTATAATTCACCCCTCCACTTT.

V usage is TRBV5-4 and J usage is TRBJ2-7, with TRBD2 as a possible D gene (7 bases). The V end was cut by 4 bases, the J end by 0 bases, with 11 bases between. This CDR3 has 14 amino acids. Germline V gives CDR1 SGHNT, CDR2 YYREEE (reference sequence). The chain's CDR3 is CASSPGGSSYEQYV. CDR3 nucleotides: TGTGCCAGCAGCCCGGGGGGCAGCTCCTACGAGCAGTACGTC.

The V and J genes are TRBV2 and TRBJ2-5; D uncertain. The CDR3 runs 12 residues. The germline V gene encodes CDR1 SNHLY and CDR2 FYNNEI. V shed 6 bases and J shed 0 bases, with 5 bases lying between them. Here the CDR3 DNA reads TGTGCCAGCAGCTTTTACCAAGAGACCCAGTACTTC. Residues: CASSFYQETQYF.

On this clone itself: At the DNA level, this CDR3 is encoded by other sequences in the same sample as well. The gene calls are TRBV6-5 and TRBJ1-5, with TRBD1 matching 9 bases. Germline CDR1 reads MNHEY; CDR2 reads SVGAGI. The CDR3 consists of 14 residues. The ends lost 5 bases at V and 4 bases at J; junction bases unmatched: 3. The CDR3 DNA reads as TGTGCCAGCAGTCCAGACAGGGGGAATCAGCCCCAGCATTTT. This translates into CASSPDRGNQPQHF.

This clone was detected a few times. This chain connects TRBV4-2 to TRBJ2-1; D gene uncertain. This CDR3 is 16 amino acids long. The V end lost 4 bases, the J end lost 0 bases, and 13 bases lay between the germline ends. Germline V gene sequence: CDR1 LGHNA, CDR2 YNFKEQ. The CDR3 bases are TGTGCCAGCAGCCCAGATGGAGCGAGCTCCTACAATGAGCAGTTCTTC. It yields the protein CASSPDGASSYNEQFF.

The V and J genes are TRBV4-2 and TRBJ2-1, with 10 bases aligning to TRBD2. CDR1 LGHNA and CDR2 YNFKEQ come from the germline V gene. The V gene end was trimmed by 1 base and the J gene end by 3 bases; junction bases not matched to a gene: 3. The CDR3 has 16 residues. CDR3 sequence reads: CASSQGLAGVYNEQFF. DNA of the CDR3: TGTGCCAGCAGCCAAGGGCTAGCGGGAGTCTACAATGAGCAGTTCTTC.

The chain is built from TRBV5-6 and TRBJ2-5; 8 bases are shared with TRBD2. V was clipped by 6 bases and J by 0 bases; unmatched bases: 7. The CDR3 runs to 15 residues. Germline V gives CDR1 SGHDT, CDR2 YYEEEE. CDR3 sequence: CASNPAGGHQETQYF. CDR3 coding DNA: TGTGCCAGCAACCCTGCGGGGGGTCACCAAGAGACCCAGTACTTC.

This chain joins TRBV13 and TRBJ2-4, with D tentatively TRBD2 (5 bases). Germline V gene data show CDR1 as PRHDT and CDR2 as FYEKMQ (reference sequence). The CDR3 is made up of 13 amino acids. Trimming stripped 5 bases from V and 12 bases from J, with 17 bases between. CDR3 region: CASSEGSSQPQYF. Written as DNA, the CDR3 is TGTGCCAGCAGCGAGGGATCCTCCCAGCCTCAGTACTTC.

V and J are TRBV5-6 and TRBJ2-6, with D hard to call. V shed 2 bases and J shed 0 bases, with 6 bases lying between them. This CDR3 comprises 15 residues. Looked up from germline, CDR1 is SGHDT and CDR2 is YYEEEE. CDR3 DNA: TGTGCCAGCAGCTTTCTAGGCTCTGGGGCCAACGTCCTGACTTTC. Translating gives CASSFLGSGANVLTF.

Only a few counts were recorded for this clone. The rearrangement uses TRBV9 and TRBJ1-6, with 10 bases lining up with TRBD1. V shed 4 bases, J shed 8 bases, and the junction held 3 bases outside the gene matches. The germline V gene has CDR1 SGDLS and CDR2 YYNGEE. CDR3 length equals 14 residues. The CDR3 loop reads CASSPGQGYSPLHF. CDR3 nucleotide sequence: TGTGCCAGCAGCCCGGGACAGGGGTATTCACCCCTCCACTTT.

The chain recombines TRBV5-6 with TRBJ2-7; TRBD1 matches 9 bases. CDR3 length equals 13 residues. V lost 4 bases to trimming and J lost 5 bases; unmatched junction nucleotides: 4. In germline, CDR1 is SGHDT, CDR2 YYEEEE. The CDR3 is CASSPGTGNEQYF. In nucleotides, the CDR3 is TGTGCCAGCAGCCCCGGGACAGGGAACGAGCAGTACTTC.

V gene TRBV21-1 combines with J gene TRBJ2-7; TRBD2 is taken as the D call from the table, unchecked against the DNA. TRBV21-1 is tagged as a pseudogene. The CDR3 is 14 residues long. The CDR3 nucleotides read TGTGCCAGCAGTGGGGAGGAGTGCTCCTACGAGCAGTACTTC. Its protein product is CASSGEECSYEQYF.

This clone was recorded once. J is TRBJ2-7 and V is TRBV19; 8 nucleotides agree with TRBD1. This CDR3 is 15 amino acids long. V gave up 4 bases and J gave up 2 bases; unmatched junction bases: 7. Germline assignment: CDR1 LNHDA and CDR2 SQIVND (reference sequence). In DNA, the CDR3 is TGTGCCAGTAGTACTCGACAGGGGCAAGCCTACGAGCAGTACTTC. Translated: CASSTRQGQAYEQYF.

The V gene is TRBV6-1, the J gene TRBJ2-3; D is unclear. Looked up from germline, CDR1 is MNHNS and CDR2 is SASEGT. This CDR3 has 13 residues. Trimming left V 6 bases short and J 0 bases short, with 7 bases between. DNA of the CDR3: TGTGCCAGCAGGGCGAGGAGCACAGATACGCAGTATTTT. Its protein is CASRARSTDTQYF.

About this clone: At one end the junction does not follow the germline gene, possibly because of a read error. The chain joins TRBV7-2 to TRBJ1-1, with D possibly TRBD1 on 6 matching bases. Germline assignment: CDR1 SGHTA and CDR2 FQGNSA. The CDR3 length is 14 residues. The CDR3 protein is CASSSQGRNAEAFF. DNA for the CDR3: TGTGCCAGCAGCTCACAGGGACGGAACGCTGAAGCTTTCTTT.

This chain connects TRBV9 to TRBJ2-1; TRBD1 agrees at 10 bases. V lost 3 bases, J lost 7 bases, and 4 bases stayed unmatched. This CDR3 contains 14 residues. Germline V lookup: CDR1 SGDLS, CDR2 YYNGEE. The CDR3 nucleotides are TGTGCCAGCAGCGCCCGGACAGGGGGGAATGAGCAGTTCTTC. Encoded protein: CASSARTGGNEQFF.

This chain links TRBV10-2 with TRBJ2-3, with a possible D match to TRBD1 (5 bases). There are 15 residues in the CDR3. Germline CDR1 WSHSY, CDR2 SAAADI. Trimming pared 2 bases from V and 0 bases from J, leaving 9 bases between. The CDR3 DNA reads as TGCGCCAGCAGTGAGCAGGGTCTCAGCACAGATACGCAGTATTTT. Translating it yields CASSEQGLSTDTQYF.

The chain couples TRBV7-9 to TRBJ2-1; D is unresolved. CDR1 and CDR2 from the germline V gene are SEHNR and FQNEAQ (reference sequence). The CDR3 covers 16 residues. V dropped 4 bases and J dropped 0 bases, with 13 bases sitting between them. CDR3 nucleotides: TGTGCCAGCAGCTCTACCCTGAGCCCCTCCTACAATGAGCAGTTCTTC. Its translation is CASSSTLSPSYNEQFF.

This clone has only one observation. The chain carries TRBV27 and TRBJ1-4; D gene uncertain. The germline V gene has CDR1 MNHEY and CDR2 SMNVEV (reference sequence). There are 13 residues in the CDR3. Trimming pared 6 bases from V and 8 bases from J, leaving 13 bases between. The CDR3 here is CASRMVGEEKLFF. The CDR3 nucleotides are TGTGCCAGCAGGATGGTGGGAGAGGAAAAACTGTTTTTT.

This clone occurred once. One end of the junction fails to match germline, which may point to a read error. The chain carries TRBV10-2 and TRBJ2-4, with D perhaps matching TRBD2 (6 bases). The CDR3 sequence is 18 residues long. Germline values: CDR1 WSHSY, CDR2 SAAADI. CDR3 in amino acids: CASSESSDRELAKNSQYF. CDR3 bases: TGCGCCAGCAGTGAGTCGTCGGATAGGGAACTAGCCAAAAACAGTCAGTACTTC.

The chain has TRBV29-1 and TRBJ1-1, with D possibly being TRBD1 (6 bases). The germline V and J ends were trimmed by 2 bases and 2 bases, with 12 bases remaining between them. The CDR3 is 14 amino acids. Germline V CDR1 and CDR2: SQVTM, ANQGSEA. The CDR3 loop reads CSVEQRGSNTEAFF. In nucleotides, the CDR3 is TGCAGCGTTGAACAGAGGGGGTCAAACACTGAAGCTTTCTTT.

This clone was detected only once. The rearrangement links TRBV11-2 to TRBJ1-5; a possible D gene is TRBD1 (5 bases). This CDR3 region has 15 residues. Germline lookup yields CDR1 SGHAT and CDR2 FQNNGV. V was shortened by 2 bases and J by 5 bases, with 13 bases between the two germline ends. The CDR3 DNA reads as TGTGCCAGCAGCTTACCCAGGGCCCTGTATCAGCCCCAGCATTTT. It specifies CASSLPRALYQPQHF.